This T cell receptor (beta chain) was observed in a study of blood T cell repertoires in COVID-19. The CDR3 covers 15 residues. The V segment lost 4 bases and the J segment 1 base; nucleotides outside the gene matches: 6. Germline CDR1 MGHRA, CDR2 YSYEKL. Measured with immunoSEQ multiplex PCR; TCRdb has only the in-frame clones, and not every one. The sample lists more than 130,000 clones, about 84% occurring once. In its sample, this clone was seen a few times. J is TRBJ2-5 and V is TRBV4-1; TRBD1 aligns across 7 bases. Sequencing was carried out using peripheral blood. This clonotype was obtained from a woman of 80 years or more in a cohort sampled during active or convalescent COVID-19. The CDR3 reads CASSLTGTVQETQYF. DNA for the CDR3: TGCGCCAGCAGCCTCACCGGGACAGTCCAAGAGACCCAGTACTTC.